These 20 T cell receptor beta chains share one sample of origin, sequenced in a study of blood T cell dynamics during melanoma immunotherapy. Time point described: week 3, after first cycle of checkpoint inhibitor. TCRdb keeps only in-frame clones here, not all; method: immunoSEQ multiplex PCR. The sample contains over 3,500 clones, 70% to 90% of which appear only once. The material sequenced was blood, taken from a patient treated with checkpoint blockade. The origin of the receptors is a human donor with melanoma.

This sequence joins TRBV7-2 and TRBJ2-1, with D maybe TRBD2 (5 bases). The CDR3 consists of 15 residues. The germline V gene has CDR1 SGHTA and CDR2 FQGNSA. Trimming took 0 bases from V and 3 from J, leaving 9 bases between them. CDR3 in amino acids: CASSLAAGLYNEQFF. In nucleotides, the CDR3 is TGTGCCAGCAGCTTAGCGGCAGGACTCTACAATGAGCAGTTCTTC. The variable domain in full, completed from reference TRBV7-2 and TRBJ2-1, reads GAGVSQSPSNKVTEKGKDVELRCDPISGHTALYWYRQSLGQGLEFLIYFQGNSAPDKSGLPSDRFSAERTGGSVSTLTIQRTQQEDSAVYLCASSLAAGLYNEQFFGPGTRLTVL.

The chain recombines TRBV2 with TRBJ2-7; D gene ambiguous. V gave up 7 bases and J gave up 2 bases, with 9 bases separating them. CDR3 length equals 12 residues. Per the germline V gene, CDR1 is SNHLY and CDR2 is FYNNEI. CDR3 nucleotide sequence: TGTGCCAGCAAGAGCTACGCCTACGAGCAGTACTTC. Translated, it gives CASKSYAYEQYF.

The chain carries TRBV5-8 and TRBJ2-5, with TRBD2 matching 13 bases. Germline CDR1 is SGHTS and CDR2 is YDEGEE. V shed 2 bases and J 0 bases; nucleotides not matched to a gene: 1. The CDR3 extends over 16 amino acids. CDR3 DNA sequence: TGTGCCAGCAGCTTAGGGACTAGCGGGAACCAAGAGACCCAGTACTTC. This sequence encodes CASSLGTSGNQETQYF.

The DNA for the CDR3 is TGTGCCAGCAGCTCTCCCTTTAGCGGGGGGGCTTATGAGCAGTTCTTC. The encoded protein is CASSSPFSGGAYEQFF. The chain has TRBV9 and TRBJ2-1; TRBD2 matches at 11 bases. Germline CDR1 and CDR2: SGDLS and YYNGEE. V lost 4 bases, J lost 8 bases, and 11 bases stayed unmatched. CDR3 length: 16 amino acids.

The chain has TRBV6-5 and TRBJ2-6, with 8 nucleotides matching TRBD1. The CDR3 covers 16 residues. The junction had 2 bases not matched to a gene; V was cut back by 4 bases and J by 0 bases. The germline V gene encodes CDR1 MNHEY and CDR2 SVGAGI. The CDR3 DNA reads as TGTGCCAGCAGTTGGGACAGGTCCTCTGGGGCCAACGTCCTGACTTTC. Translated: CASSWDRSSGANVLTF.

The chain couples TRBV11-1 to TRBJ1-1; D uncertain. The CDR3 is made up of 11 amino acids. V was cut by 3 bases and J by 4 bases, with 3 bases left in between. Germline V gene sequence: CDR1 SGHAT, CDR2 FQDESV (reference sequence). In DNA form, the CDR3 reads TGTGCCAGCAGCTTTCGCACTGAAGCTTTCTTT. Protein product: CASSFRTEAFF.

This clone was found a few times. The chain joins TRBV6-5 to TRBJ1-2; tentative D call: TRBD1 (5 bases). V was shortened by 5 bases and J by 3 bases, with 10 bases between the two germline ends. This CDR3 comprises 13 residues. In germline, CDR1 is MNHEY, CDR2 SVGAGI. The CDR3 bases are TGTGCCAGCAGTGTCAGGGAGGACTATGGCTACACCTTC. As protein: CASSVREDYGYTF.

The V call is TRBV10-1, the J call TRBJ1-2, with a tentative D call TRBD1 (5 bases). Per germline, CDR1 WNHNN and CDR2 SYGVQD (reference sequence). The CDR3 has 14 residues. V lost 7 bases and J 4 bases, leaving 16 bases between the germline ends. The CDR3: CASTVQGTIYGYTF. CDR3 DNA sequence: TGCGCCAGCACAGTTCAGGGTACTATCTATGGCTACACCTTC.

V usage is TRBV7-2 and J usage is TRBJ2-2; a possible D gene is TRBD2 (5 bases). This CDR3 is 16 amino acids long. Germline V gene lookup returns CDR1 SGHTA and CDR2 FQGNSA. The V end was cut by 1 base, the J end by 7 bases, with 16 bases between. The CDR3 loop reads CASSLVSWRPFGELFF. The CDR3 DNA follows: TGTGCCAGCAGCTTAGTTTCCTGGAGGCCCTTCGGGGAGCTGTTTTTT.

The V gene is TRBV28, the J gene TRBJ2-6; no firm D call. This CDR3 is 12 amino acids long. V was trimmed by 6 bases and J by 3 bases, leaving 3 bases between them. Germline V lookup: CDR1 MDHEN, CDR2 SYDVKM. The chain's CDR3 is CASRGGANVLTF. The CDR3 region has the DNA TGTGCCAGCAGGGGTGGGGCCAACGTCCTGACTTTC.

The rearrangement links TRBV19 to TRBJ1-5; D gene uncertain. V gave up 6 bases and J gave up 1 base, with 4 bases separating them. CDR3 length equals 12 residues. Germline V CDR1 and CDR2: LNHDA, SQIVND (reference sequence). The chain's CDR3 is CASSFSNQPQHF. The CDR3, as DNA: TGTGCCAGTAGCTTCAGCAATCAGCCCCAGCATTTT.

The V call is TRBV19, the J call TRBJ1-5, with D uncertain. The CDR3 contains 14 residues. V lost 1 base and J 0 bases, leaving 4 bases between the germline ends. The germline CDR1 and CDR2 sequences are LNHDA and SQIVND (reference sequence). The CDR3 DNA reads TGTGCCAGTAGTATAGGGACTAGCAATCAGCCCCAGCATTTT. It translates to CASSIGTSNQPQHF.

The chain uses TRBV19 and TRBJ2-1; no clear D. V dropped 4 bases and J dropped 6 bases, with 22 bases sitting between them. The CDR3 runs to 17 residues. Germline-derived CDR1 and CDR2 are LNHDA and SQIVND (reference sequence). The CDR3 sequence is CASSTRQDFHRTNEQFF. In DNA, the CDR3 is TGTGCCAGTAGTACACGACAAGACTTTCACCGTACCAATGAGCAGTTCTTC.

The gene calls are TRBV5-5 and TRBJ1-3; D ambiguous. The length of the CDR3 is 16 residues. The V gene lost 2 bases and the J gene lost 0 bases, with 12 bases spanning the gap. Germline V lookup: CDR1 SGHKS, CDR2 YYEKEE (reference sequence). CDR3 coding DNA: TGTGCCAGCAGCTTAGGGTTTCCCCTCTCTGGAAACACCATATATTTT. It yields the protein CASSLGFPLSGNTIYF.

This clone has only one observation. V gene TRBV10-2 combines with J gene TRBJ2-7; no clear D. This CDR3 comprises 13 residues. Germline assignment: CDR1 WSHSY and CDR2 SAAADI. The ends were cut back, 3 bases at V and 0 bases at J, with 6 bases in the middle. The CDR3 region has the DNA TGCGCCAGCAGTGAATACTCCTCCTACGAGCAGTACTTC. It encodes CASSEYSSYEQYF.

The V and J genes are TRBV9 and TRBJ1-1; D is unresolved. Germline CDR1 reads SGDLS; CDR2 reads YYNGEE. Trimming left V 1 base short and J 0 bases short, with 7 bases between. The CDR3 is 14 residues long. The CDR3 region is CASSVKYMNTEAFF. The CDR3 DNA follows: TGTGCCAGCAGCGTAAAATACATGAACACTGAAGCTTTCTTT.

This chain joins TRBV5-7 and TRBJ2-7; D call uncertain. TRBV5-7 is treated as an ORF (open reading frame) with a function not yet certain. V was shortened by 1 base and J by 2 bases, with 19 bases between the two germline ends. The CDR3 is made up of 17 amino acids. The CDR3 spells CASSLFGFHSTTYEQYF. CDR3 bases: TGTGCCAGCAGCTTGTTTGGTTTCCATTCAACTACCTACGAGCAGTACTTC.

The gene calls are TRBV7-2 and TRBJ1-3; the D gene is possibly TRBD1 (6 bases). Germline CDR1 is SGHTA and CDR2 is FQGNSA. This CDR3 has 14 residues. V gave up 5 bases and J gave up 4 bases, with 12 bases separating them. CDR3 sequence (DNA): TGTGCCAGCAGCCCCGCCCAGGGGGGAAACACCATATATTTT. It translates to CASSPAQGGNTIYF. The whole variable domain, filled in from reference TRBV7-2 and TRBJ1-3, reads GAGVSQSPSNKVTEKGKDVELRCDPISGHTALYWYRQSLGQGLEFLIYFQGNSAPDKSGLPSDRFSAERTGGSVSTLTIQRTQQEDSAVYLCASSPAQGGNTIYFGEGSWLTVV.

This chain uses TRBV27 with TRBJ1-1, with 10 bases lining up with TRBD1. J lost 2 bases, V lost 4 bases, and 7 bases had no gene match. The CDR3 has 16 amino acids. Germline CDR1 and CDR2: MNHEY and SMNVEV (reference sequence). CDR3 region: CASSSSGTGVNTEAFF. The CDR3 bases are TGTGCCAGCAGTTCCTCCGGGACAGGGGTAAACACTGAAGCTTTCTTT.

The CDR3 nucleotides are TGTGCCTGGAGAGAGAAAGACCTACTAGCGGGAAAACCCTACGAGCAGTACTTC. Protein: CAWREKDLLAGKPYEQYF. The genes are TRBV30 and TRBJ2-7; 10 bases map to TRBD2. The CDR3 has 18 amino acids. After removal of 3 bases from V and 2 bases from J, the junction contained 16 bases not matched to a gene. The V gene's germline CDR1 is GTSNPN and CDR2 SVGIG (reference sequence).